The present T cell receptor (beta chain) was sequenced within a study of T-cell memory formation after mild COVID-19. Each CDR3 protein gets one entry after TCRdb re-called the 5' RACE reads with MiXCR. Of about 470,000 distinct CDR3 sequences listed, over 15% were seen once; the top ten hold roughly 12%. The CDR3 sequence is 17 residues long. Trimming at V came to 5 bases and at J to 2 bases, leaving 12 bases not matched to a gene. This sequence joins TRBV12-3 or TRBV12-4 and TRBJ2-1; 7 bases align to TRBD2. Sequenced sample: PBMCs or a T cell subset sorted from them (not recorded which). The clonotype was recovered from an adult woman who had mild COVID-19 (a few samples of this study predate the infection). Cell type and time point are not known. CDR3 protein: CASSPGERDPTYNEQFF. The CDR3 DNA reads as TGTGCCAGCAGTCCCGGGGAGCGGGACCCCACCTACAATGAGCAGTTCTTC.